This T cell receptor beta chain originates from a study of regulatory T cells in long-lasting Graves disease. Germline V gives CDR1 MNHEY, CDR2 SVGEGT. The length of the CDR3 is 13 residues. Trimming took 6 bases from V and 10 from J, leaving 16 bases between them. Arm-PCR of CDR3 regions with iRepertoire HTBI primers generated TCR beta libraries. Source study methods: Identification across samples found fewer than 65 TRBV and roughly 13 TRBJ segments. TCRdb re-analysed the multiplex PCR reads in MiXCR, keeping a single row per CDR3 protein. V and J calls and clone size were set by TCRdb, not the authors. The sample consists of around 450,000 distinct CDR3 sequences, about a fifth of them appearing once. Time point given: persistent/refractory GD, antithyroid drugs over 5 years with positive TRAb. Researchers made the TCR library from RNA that was extracted from PBMCs. Study-wide points: Clonotypes that were public and shared totalled a few thousand in persistent patients versus 800 to 1,000 in new patients.

Concerning this clonotype itself: The antigen is undetermined.

The TCR was taken from a female donor with Graves disease. Specimen: peripheral blood mononuclear cells (PBMCs), collected when the disease was refractory, from a patient treated with antithyroid drugs. The chain carries TRBV6-2 or TRBV6-3 and TRBJ1-5; D possibly corresponds to TRBD1 (6 bases). In nucleotides, the CDR3 is TGTGCCAGCAGCTACAGGGTAGGGGGACCCCAGCATTTT. Translating it yields CASSYRVGGPQHF.